Presented here are 21 T cell receptor beta chains from one specimen sequenced in a study of OX40 agonist ivuxolimab in advanced cancers. Sequenced by immunoSEQ multiplex PCR; TCRdb stores in-frame clones only, minus some. This sample yields about 52,000 clones, of which roughly 84% are seen a single time; roughly 12% belongs to the top ten. Here the sequenced sample was CD4+ or CD8+ T cells sorted from blood, taken in a trial of the OX40 agonist ivuxolimab. The source of these receptors is an adult with an advanced solid tumor such as melanoma, head and neck, liver or kidney cancer.

The rearrangement uses TRBV18 and TRBJ2-4, with 10 positions matching TRBD1. The CDR3 is 14 residues long. Per germline, CDR1 KGHSH and CDR2 LQKENI. Losses at the gene ends were 3 bases for V and 10 bases for J; bases not matched to a gene: 6. CDR3 bases: TGTGCCAGCTCACCTGACAGGGGGCATGGGATTCAGTACTTC. Amino acid sequence: CASSPDRGHGIQYF.

A single count supports this clone. The chain is built from TRBV14 and TRBJ2-7; a weak D match, TRBD1 (6 bases). The V end was cut by 6 bases, the J end by 3 bases, with 15 bases between. The germline V gene has CDR1 SGHDN and CDR2 FVKESK. The CDR3 consists of 14 residues. CDR3 nucleotides: TGTGCCAGCAGTTACAGGGAATCCGACTACGAGCAGTACTTC. Translation: CASSYRESDYEQYF.

V and J are TRBV2 and TRBJ2-7; a possible D gene is TRBD1 (6 bases). Deletions cut 9 bases from V and 2 bases from J, with 14 bases between. Germline CDR1 is SNHLY and CDR2 is FYNNEI. This CDR3 is built from 13 residues. This chain's CDR3 is CASGQLTAYEQYF. The CDR3 coding sequence is TGTGCCAGTGGACAGTTAACGGCCTACGAGCAGTACTTC. The full variable domain, its missing parts supplied by reference TRBV2 and TRBJ2-7, is EPEVTQTPSHQVTQMGQEVILRCVPISNHLYFYWYRQILGQKVEFLVSFYNNEISEKSEIFDDQFSVERPDGSNFTLKIRSTKLEDSAMYFCASGQLTAYEQYFGPGTRLTVT.

The genes are TRBV18 and TRBJ1-4; D not certain. V gave up 3 bases and J gave up 1 base, with 12 bases separating them. CDR1 and CDR2 (germline): KGHSH, LQKENI. The CDR3 spans 16 residues. CDR3 protein: CASSPQNRLTNEKLFF. The CDR3 DNA reads as TGTGCCAGCTCACCGCAAAACCGTCTAACTAATGAAAAACTGTTTTTT. The complete variable domain, with remaining parts taken from reference TRBV18 and TRBJ1-4, reads NAGVMQNPRHLVRRRGQEARLRCSPMKGHSHVYWYRQLPEEGLKFMVYLQKENIIDESGMPKERFSAEFPKEGPSILRIQQVVRGDSAAYFCASSPQNRLTNEKLFFGSGTQLSVL.

The rearrangement joins TRBV18 to TRBJ1-1, with a weak D call TRBD1 (5 bases). The CDR3 is 14 amino acids. V was clipped by 5 bases and J by 7 bases, with 17 bases between them. Germline assignment: CDR1 KGHSH and CDR2 LQKENI. CDR3 nucleotide sequence: TGTGCCAGCTCAACGACAGTTAGAGGAGGTGAAGCTTTCTTT. Translated, it gives CASSTTVRGGEAFF.

V usage is TRBV28 and J usage is TRBJ1-5; tentative D call: TRBD1 (6 bases). There are 14 residues in the CDR3. With 4 bases removed from V and 6 bases from J, the gap between germline ends came to 13 bases. Per germline, CDR1 MDHEN and CDR2 SYDVKM. CDR3 bases: TGTGCCAGCAGTTCGGGGGGGGCGGTTCAGCCCCAGCATTTT. Amino acids: CASSSGGAVQPQHF.

The chain couples TRBV30 to TRBJ1-1; D is unresolved. V gave up 2 bases and J gave up 1 base, with 8 bases separating them. Germline V gene lookup returns CDR1 GTSNPN and CDR2 SVGIG (reference sequence). This CDR3 contains 13 residues. CDR3 residues: CAWSFGGNTEAFF. The CDR3 bases are TGTGCCTGGAGTTTTGGCGGGAACACTGAAGCTTTCTTT. Complete variable domain (other parts from reference TRBV30 and TRBJ1-1): SQTIHQWPATLVQPVGSPLSLECTVEGTSNPNLYWYRQAAGRGLQLLFYSVGIGQISSEVPQNLSASRPQDRQFILSSKKLLLSDSGFYLCAWSFGGNTEAFFGQGTRLTVV.

The V call is TRBV20-1, the J call TRBJ1-1; TRBD1 might be the D (5 bases). V lost 7 bases, J lost 5 bases, and 11 bases lay in between. Germline CDR1 is DFQATT and CDR2 is SNEGSKA (reference sequence). The CDR3 spans 11 residues. CDR3 protein: CSVGGGTEAFF. CDR3 nucleotides: TGCAGTGTCGGGGGAGGAACTGAAGCTTTCTTT.

This rearrangement joins TRBV28 to TRBJ1-6, with D maybe TRBD1 (6 bases). This CDR3 spans 16 amino acids. Trimming stripped 6 bases from V and 0 bases from J, with 12 bases between. CDR1 MDHEN and CDR2 SYDVKM come from the germline V gene. The CDR3 sequence is CASSLGGSSYNSPLHF. The CDR3 DNA sequence: TGTGCCAGCAGCCTAGGGGGGAGCTCCTATAATTCACCCCTCCACTTT.

The chain couples TRBV11-2 to TRBJ2-7; the D is unclear. Germline-derived CDR1 and CDR2 are SGHAT and FQNNGV. This CDR3 has 13 amino acids. V shed 4 bases and J shed 4 bases, with 11 bases lying between them. This CDR3 is CASSSIIQYEQYF. The CDR3 DNA reads TGTGCCAGCAGCTCGATAATCCAATACGAGCAGTACTTC.

This sequence joins TRBV30 and TRBJ1-3; 9 bases agree with TRBD1. Unmatched junction bases numbered 7, after V lost 5 bases and J lost 2 bases. This CDR3 region has 15 residues. Germline V gene sequence: CDR1 GTSNPN, CDR2 SVGIG (reference sequence). CDR3 bases: TGTGCCTGGGCCCGCAGACAGGGGGCTGGAAACACCATATATTTT. Translation gives CAWARRQGAGNTIYF. Drawing the rest from reference TRBV30 and TRBJ1-3, the complete variable domain is SQTIHQWPATLVQPVGSPLSLECTVEGTSNPNLYWYRQAAGRGLQLLFYSVGIGQISSEVPQNLSASRPQDRQFILSSKKLLLSDSGFYLCAWARRQGAGNTIYFGEGSWLTVV.

The rearrangement links TRBV27 to TRBJ1-2; D is unclear. The CDR3 contains 13 residues. The V gene's germline CDR1 is MNHEY and CDR2 SMNVEV (reference sequence). V lost 6 bases, J lost 3 bases, and 11 bases lay in between. CDR3 nucleotides: TGTGCCAGCAGATTCGGGCCTCACTATGGCTACACCTTC. Protein: CASRFGPHYGYTF.

The chain uses TRBV28 and TRBJ1-2; D is possibly TRBD1 (6 bases). Germline values: CDR1 MDHEN, CDR2 SYDVKM. CDR3 length: 13 residues. Trimming shortened V by 7 bases and J by 8 bases, and 17 bases separated the two germline ends. The CDR3 coding sequence is TGTGCCAGCACCTTGCCAGGGGCGGGAGGCTACACCTTC. This gives the protein CASTLPGAGGYTF.

The chain recombines TRBV7-3 with TRBJ2-6; D may be TRBD1 or TRBD2 (5 bases each). Between the trimmed V and J ends, which lost 0 bases and 2 bases, there was a span of 8 bases. This CDR3 region has 16 residues. Germline V gene lookup returns CDR1 SGHTA and CDR2 FQGTGA. This CDR3 is CASSLTRGAGANVLTF. CDR3 nucleotide sequence: TGTGCCAGCAGCTTAACAAGAGGGGCTGGGGCCAACGTCCTGACTTTC.

J is TRBJ1-6 and V is TRBV18; no clear D gene. The V and J ends lost 3 bases and 7 bases respectively, with 19 bases between them. This CDR3 contains 17 residues. Looked up from germline, CDR1 is KGHSH and CDR2 is LQKENI. CDR3 protein: CASSPIQDPLANSPLHF. The CDR3 coding sequence is TGTGCCAGCTCACCGATCCAGGACCCACTTGCAAATTCACCCCTCCACTTT.

The chain has TRBV5-1 and TRBJ1-3, with 7 bases matching TRBD1. Germline-derived CDR1 and CDR2 are SGHRS and YFSETQ. This CDR3 contains 14 residues. V trimming: 0 bases; J trimming: 7 bases; junction bases outside the gene matches: 4. CDR3 sequence (DNA): TGCGCCAGCAGCTTGGGACAGGGAGGGAACACCATATATTTT. Amino acids: CASSLGQGGNTIYF.

This clone has just one count. This rearrangement joins TRBV5-5 to TRBJ2-7; TRBD1 might be the D (5 bases). Germline CDR1 SGHKS, CDR2 YYEKEE (reference sequence). The CDR3 is made up of 12 amino acids. CDR3: CAEAGKSYEQYV. CDR3 DNA sequence: TGTGCAGAAGCAGGGAAATCCTACGAGCAGTACGTC.

The gene calls are TRBV7-2 and TRBJ2-5; D gene unclear. The ends were cut back, 1 base at V and 3 bases at J, with 6 bases in the middle. CDR1 and CDR2 (germline): SGHTA, FQGNSA. This CDR3 is 13 amino acids long. The CDR3 protein is CASSLEAEETQYF. CDR3 sequence (DNA): TGTGCCAGCAGCTTAGAGGCAGAAGAGACCCAGTACTTC. Full variable domain (remainder filled in from reference TRBV7-2 and TRBJ2-5): GAGVSQSPSNKVTEKGKDVELRCDPISGHTALYWYRQSLGQGLEFLIYFQGNSAPDKSGLPSDRFSAERTGGSVSTLTIQRTQQEDSAVYLCASSLEAEETQYFGPGTRLLVL.

CDR3 sequence reads: CASRPSTTSAAEAFF. Here the CDR3 DNA reads TGTGCCAGCAGGCCAAGTACGACCTCCGCGGCTGAAGCTTTCTTT. J is TRBJ1-1 and V is TRBV7-3; D is unclear. V shed 6 bases and J shed 6 bases, with 20 bases lying between them. This CDR3 spans 15 amino acids. In germline, CDR1 is SGHTA, CDR2 FQGTGA.

This chain links TRBV15 with TRBJ1-5; D is unclear. CDR1 is LNHNV and CDR2 is YYDKDF in the germline V gene (reference sequence). The CDR3 loop spans 12 amino acids. V was trimmed by 0 bases and J by 9 bases, leaving 6 bases between them. The CDR3 nucleotides read TGTGCCACCAGCAGAGACGGCCTGCCCCAGCATTTT. Translation gives CATSRDGLPQHF.

V usage is TRBV7-2 and J usage is TRBJ1-3; possible D gene TRBD1, 6 bases. V was shortened by 1 base and J by 0 bases, with 13 bases between the two germline ends. The germline gives CDR1 SGHTA, CDR2 FQGNSA. CDR3 length equals 17 residues. Here the CDR3 DNA reads TGTGCCAGCAGCTTAGTCCCGGGACACACCTCTGGAAACACCATATATTTT. Translating gives CASSLVPGHTSGNTIYF. The complete variable domain, with remaining parts taken from reference TRBV7-2 and TRBJ1-3, reads GAGVSQSPSNKVTEKGKDVELRCDPISGHTALYWYRQSLGQGLEFLIYFQGNSAPDKSGLPSDRFSAERTGGSVSTLTIQRTQQEDSAVYLCASSLVPGHTSGNTIYFGEGSWLTVV.